This passage covers 12 T cell receptor beta chains from one sample sequenced in a study of cytomegalovirus exposure and HLA in healthy donors. 60 Vbeta and 13 Jbeta primers were used in PCR. The data were produced by immunoSEQ multiplex PCR, yet TCRdb's version contains in-frame clones alone and is incomplete. Of roughly 130,000 clones listed, about 8.5% are singletons. The sequencing sample was made of PBMCs. These receptors came from a man aged 40-49 years in good health and CMV-seronegative.

The chain has TRBV5-1 and TRBJ2-7; possible D gene TRBD1, 6 bases. There are 12 residues in the CDR3. Trimming removed 4 bases at V and 4 bases at J, with 9 bases between. Germline V lookup: CDR1 SGHRS, CDR2 YFSETQ. CDR3 loop: CASSPQGYEQYF. The CDR3 nucleotides read TGCGCCAGCAGCCCACAGGGATACGAGCAGTACTTC.

This clone was seen only a few times. CDR3 region: CASSLAEVHTGELFF. The CDR3 DNA reads TGTGCCAGCAGCTTAGCGGAGGTGCACACCGGGGAGCTGTTTTTT. The chain joins TRBV7-2 to TRBJ2-2, with D perhaps TRBD2 (5 bases). Per the germline V gene, CDR1 is SGHTA and CDR2 is FQGNSA. The V end was cut by 0 bases, the J end by 3 bases, with 8 bases between. This CDR3 is built from 15 residues.

The V gene is TRBV19, the J gene TRBJ2-2; possibly TRBD2 for D (6 bases). Trimming pared 3 bases from V and 7 bases from J, leaving 6 bases between. There are 12 residues in the CDR3. Germline V lookup: CDR1 LNHDA, CDR2 SQIVND (reference sequence). The CDR3 nucleotides are TGTGCCAGTAGTATGGGGGGCGGGGAGCTGTTTTTT. This translates into CASSMGGGELFF.

This rearrangement joins TRBV6-5 to TRBJ2-3, with 8 bases that match TRBD2. Germline CDR1 and CDR2: MNHEY and SVGAGI. V shed 5 bases and J 9 bases; nucleotides not matched to a gene: 10. The CDR3 length is 14 residues. The CDR3 is CASSQAGARGTQYF. As DNA, the CDR3 is TGTGCCAGCAGTCAAGCGGGGGCGCGGGGGACGCAGTATTTT.

This clone came up a few times. Other DNA sequences in this sample translate to the same CDR3. The rearrangement joins TRBV6-1 to TRBJ1-2, with 8 bases aligning to TRBD1. The CDR3 has 15 residues. Per the germline V gene, CDR1 is MNHNS and CDR2 is SASEGT. V was pared by 7 bases and J by 3 bases, with 10 bases of the junction left unmatched. CDR3 protein: CASKDRVVFDYGYTF. The CDR3 DNA reads as TGTGCCAGCAAGGACAGGGTCGTGTTCGACTATGGCTACACCTTC.

This clone was recorded a few times. CDR3 sequence reads: CASSWDRDGGYTF. The CDR3 DNA is TGTGCCAGCAGCTGGGACAGGGACGGTGGCTACACCTTC. The chain combines TRBV7-9 with TRBJ1-2; TRBD1 matches at 9 bases. Losses at the gene ends were 4 bases for V and 7 bases for J; bases not matched to a gene: 4. Germline assignment: CDR1 SEHNR and CDR2 FQNEAQ (reference sequence). The CDR3 extends over 13 amino acids.

This clone was detected a few times. The chain employs TRBV19 and TRBJ1-4; D unresolved. Germline V lookup: CDR1 LNHDA, CDR2 SQIVND (reference sequence). Deletions cut 3 bases from V and 1 base from J, with 12 bases between. CDR3 length: 16 residues. The CDR3 nucleotides read TGTGCCAGTAGTATGTCGGTCGGAGGAACTAATGAAAAACTGTTTTTT. Translating it yields CASSMSVGGTNEKLFF. Using reference TRBV19 and TRBJ1-4 for the parts outside the CDR3, the full variable domain is DGGITQSPKYLFRKEGQNVTLSCEQNLNHDAMYWYRQDPGQGLRLIYYSQIVNDFQKGDIAEGYSVSREKKESFPLTVTSAQKNPTAFYLCASSMSVGGTNEKLFFGSGTQLSVL.

This clone was seen only a few times. J is TRBJ2-1 and V is TRBV6-6; TRBD2 aligns across 10 bases. The V segment lost 0 bases and the J segment 8 bases; nucleotides outside the gene matches: 7. CDR3 length equals 16 residues. CDR1 and CDR2 from the germline V gene are MNHNY and SVGAGI (reference sequence). In DNA form, the CDR3 reads TGTGCCAGCAGTTACTCGAGGAGCGGGGGGGCAGATGAGCAGTTCTTC. Its protein product is CASSYSRSGGADEQFF.

This chain links TRBV10-3 with TRBJ2-3, with 15 bases aligning to TRBD2. CDR1 and CDR2 from the germline V gene are ENHRY and SYGVKD. Germline trimming cut 7 bases from V and 0 bases from J; bases unmatched to any gene: 11. The CDR3 runs to 19 residues. This CDR3 is CAINPGLAGGDASTDTQYF. DNA of the CDR3: TGTGCCATCAACCCGGGACTAGCGGGGGGAGACGCTAGCACAGATACGCAGTATTTT.

V gene TRBV7-2 combines with J gene TRBJ1-6; 8 nucleotides line up with TRBD1. V shed 5 bases, J shed 6 bases, and the junction held 12 bases outside the gene matches. CDR1 is SGHTA, CDR2 FQGNSA, per germline. This CDR3 contains 17 residues. The CDR3 reads CASSLDRGTGGNSPLHF. In DNA form, the CDR3 reads TGTGCCAGCAGCCTCGACAGGGGAACGGGCGGTAATTCACCCCTCCACTTT.

As for this clone: The same CDR3 is also encoded by other DNA sequences in this sample. This chain uses TRBV7-2 with TRBJ2-7; D remains ambiguous. The CDR3 loop spans 13 amino acids. The germline gives CDR1 SGHTA, CDR2 FQGNSA. V lost 0 bases to trimming and J lost 10 bases, with 13 bases between them. CDR3 amino acids: CASSLARMADQYF. Written as DNA, the CDR3 is TGTGCCAGCAGCTTAGCAAGGATGGCGGATCAGTACTTC.

This clone was seen only a few times. The J gene is TRBJ1-1, the V gene TRBV7-6; 8 nucleotides agree with TRBD1. The V gene's germline CDR1 is SGHVS and CDR2 FNYEAQ. The V gene end was trimmed by 1 base and the J gene end by 4 bases; junction bases not matched to a gene: 5. This CDR3 spans 15 amino acids. The CDR3 spells CASSLGTGWGTEAFF. The CDR3, as DNA: TGTGCCAGCAGCTTAGGGACAGGGTGGGGCACTGAAGCTTTCTTT.